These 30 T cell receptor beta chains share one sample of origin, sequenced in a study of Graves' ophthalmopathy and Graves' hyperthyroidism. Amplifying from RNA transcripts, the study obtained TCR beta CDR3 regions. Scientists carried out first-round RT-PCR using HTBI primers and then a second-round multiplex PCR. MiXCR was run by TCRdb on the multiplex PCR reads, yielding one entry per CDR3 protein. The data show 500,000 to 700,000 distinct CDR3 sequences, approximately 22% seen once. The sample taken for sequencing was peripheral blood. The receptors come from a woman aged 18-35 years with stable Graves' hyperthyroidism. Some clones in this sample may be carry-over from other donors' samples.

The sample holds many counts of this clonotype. CDR3 nucleotide sequence: TGTGCCAGCAGCCTCCTACCGGACACCGGGGAGCTGTTTTTT. It yields the protein CASSLLPDTGELFF. The rearrangement uses TRBV7-3 and TRBJ2-2; the D is unclear. Trimming stripped 5 bases from V and 3 bases from J, with 10 bases between. The CDR3 has 14 amino acids. CDR1 is SGHTA, CDR2 FQGTGA, per germline.

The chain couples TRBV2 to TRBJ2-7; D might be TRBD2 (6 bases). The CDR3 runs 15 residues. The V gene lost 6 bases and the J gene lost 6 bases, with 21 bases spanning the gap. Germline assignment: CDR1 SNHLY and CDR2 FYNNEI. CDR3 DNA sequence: TGTGCCAGCAGGGACGTGACGGGAGTATTCTTCGAGCAGTACTTC. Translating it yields CASRDVTGVFFEQYF.

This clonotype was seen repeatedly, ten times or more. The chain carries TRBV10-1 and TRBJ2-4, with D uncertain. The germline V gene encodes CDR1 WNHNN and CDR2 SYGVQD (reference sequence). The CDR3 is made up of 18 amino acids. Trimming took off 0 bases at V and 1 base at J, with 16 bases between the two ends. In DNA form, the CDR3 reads TGCGCCAGCAGTGAGTCTAAAGGCCACAAGAAGGCCAAAAACATTCAGTACTTC. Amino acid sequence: CASSESKGHKKAKNIQYF.

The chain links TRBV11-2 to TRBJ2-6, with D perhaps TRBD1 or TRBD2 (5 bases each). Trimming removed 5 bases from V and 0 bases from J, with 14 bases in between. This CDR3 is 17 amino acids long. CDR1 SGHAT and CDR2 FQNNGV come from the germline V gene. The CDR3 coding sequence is TGTGCCAGCAGCCCCCGGGACCGGTCCTCTGGGGCCAACGTCCTGACTTTC. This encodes CASSPRDRSSGANVLTF.

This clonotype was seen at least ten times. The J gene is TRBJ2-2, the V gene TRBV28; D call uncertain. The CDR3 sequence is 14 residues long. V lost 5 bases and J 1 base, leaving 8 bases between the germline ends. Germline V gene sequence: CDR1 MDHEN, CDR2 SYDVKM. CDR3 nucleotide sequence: TGTGCCAGCAGTCTCTCCGTGAACACCGGGGAGCTGTTTTTT. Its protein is CASSLSVNTGELFF.

CDR3 bases: TGTGCCAGCACCGCACTGGGGCTGGGAACTGAAGCTTTCTTT. Amino acid sequence: CASTALGLGTEAFF. V usage is TRBV6-1 and J usage is TRBJ1-1; D is perhaps TRBD1 (5 bases). Looked up from germline, CDR1 is MNHNS and CDR2 is SASEGT. The CDR3 has 14 amino acids. Trimming stripped 7 bases from V and 5 bases from J, with 17 bases between.

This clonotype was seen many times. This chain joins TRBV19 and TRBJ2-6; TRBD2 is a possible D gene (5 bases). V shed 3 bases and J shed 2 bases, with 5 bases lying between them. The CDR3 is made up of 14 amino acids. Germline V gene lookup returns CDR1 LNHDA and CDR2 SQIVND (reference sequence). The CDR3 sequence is CASSIGAGANVLTF. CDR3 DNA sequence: TGTGCCAGTAGTATCGGGGCTGGGGCCAACGTCCTGACTTTC. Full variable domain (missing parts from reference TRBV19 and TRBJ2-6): DGGITQSPKYLFRKEGQNVTLSCEQNLNHDAMYWYRQDPGQGLRLIYYSQIVNDFQKGDIAEGYSVSREKKESFPLTVTSAQKNPTAFYLCASSIGAGANVLTFGAGSRLTVL.

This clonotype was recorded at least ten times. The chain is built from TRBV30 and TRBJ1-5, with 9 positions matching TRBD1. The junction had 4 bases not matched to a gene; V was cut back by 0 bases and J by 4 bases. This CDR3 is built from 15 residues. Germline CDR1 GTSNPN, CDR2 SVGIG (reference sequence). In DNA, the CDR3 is TGTGCCTGGAGTGTACAGGGGGCGCGAAATCAGCCCCAGCATTTT. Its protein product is CAWSVQGARNQPQHF.

The CDR3 region is CASAKGRGGNTGELFF. In DNA form, the CDR3 reads TGTGCCAGCGCCAAAGGGAGGGGGGGAAACACCGGGGAGCTGTTTTTT. The genes are TRBV12-3 or TRBV12-4 and TRBJ2-2; D is perhaps TRBD2 (7 bases). With 8 bases removed from V and 2 bases from J, the gap between germline ends came to 18 bases. This CDR3 comprises 16 residues.

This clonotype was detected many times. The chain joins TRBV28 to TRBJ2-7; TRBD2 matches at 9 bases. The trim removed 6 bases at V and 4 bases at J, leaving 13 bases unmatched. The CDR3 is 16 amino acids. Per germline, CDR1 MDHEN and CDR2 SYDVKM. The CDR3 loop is CASRGGGSGSLYEQYF. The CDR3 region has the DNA TGTGCCAGCAGGGGAGGGGGTAGCGGGAGTTTATACGAGCAGTACTTC. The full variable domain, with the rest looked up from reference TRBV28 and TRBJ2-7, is DVKVTQSSRYLVKRTGEKVFLECVQDMDHENMFWYRQDPGLGLRLIYFSYDVKMKEKGDIPEGYSVSREKKERFSLILESASTNQTSMYLCASRGGGSGSLYEQYFGPGTRLTVT.

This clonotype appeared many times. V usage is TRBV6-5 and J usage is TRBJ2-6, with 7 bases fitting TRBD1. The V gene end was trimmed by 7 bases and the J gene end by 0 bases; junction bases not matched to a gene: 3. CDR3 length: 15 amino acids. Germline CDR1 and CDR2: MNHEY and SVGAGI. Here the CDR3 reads CASTSGGSGANVLTF. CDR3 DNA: TGTGCCAGCACTTCAGGGGGCTCTGGGGCCAACGTCCTGACTTTC.

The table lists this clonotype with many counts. Here the CDR3 DNA reads TGTGCCAGCACTACGGGGGGCGGGAGACTATACGAGCAGTACTTC. This sequence encodes CASTTGGGRLYEQYF. This chain links TRBV28 with TRBJ2-7, with D possibly being TRBD2 (7 bases). The ends were cut back, 7 bases at V and 4 bases at J, with 20 bases in the middle. CDR1 is MDHEN, CDR2 SYDVKM, per germline. This CDR3 has 15 residues.

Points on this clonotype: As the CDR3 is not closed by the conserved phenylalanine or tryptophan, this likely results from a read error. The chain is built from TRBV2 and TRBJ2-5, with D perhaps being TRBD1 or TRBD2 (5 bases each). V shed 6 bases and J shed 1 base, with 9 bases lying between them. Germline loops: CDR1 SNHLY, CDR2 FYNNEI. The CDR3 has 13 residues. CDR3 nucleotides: TGTGCCAGCAGGAGAGGGGTCCAAGAGACCCAGTACCTC. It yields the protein CASRRGVQETQYL.

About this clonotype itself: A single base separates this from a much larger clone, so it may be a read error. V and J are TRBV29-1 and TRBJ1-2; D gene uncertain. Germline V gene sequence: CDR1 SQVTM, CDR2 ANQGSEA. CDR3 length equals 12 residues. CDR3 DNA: TGCAGCGTTGAGGTCGGGAACTATGGCTACAGCTTC. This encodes CSVEVGNYGYSF.

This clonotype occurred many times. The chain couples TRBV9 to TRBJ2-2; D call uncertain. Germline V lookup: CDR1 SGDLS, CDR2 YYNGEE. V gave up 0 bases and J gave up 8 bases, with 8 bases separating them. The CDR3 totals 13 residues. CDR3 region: CASSVGLSGELFF. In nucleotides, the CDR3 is TGTGCCAGCAGCGTAGGACTTTCTGGGGAGCTGTTTTTT.

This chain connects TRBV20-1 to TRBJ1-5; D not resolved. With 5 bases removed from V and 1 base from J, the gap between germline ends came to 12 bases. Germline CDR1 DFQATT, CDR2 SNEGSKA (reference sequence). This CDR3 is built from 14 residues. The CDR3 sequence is CSAEWSGSNQPQHF. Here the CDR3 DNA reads TGCAGTGCTGAATGGTCGGGGAGCAATCAGCCCCAGCATTTT.

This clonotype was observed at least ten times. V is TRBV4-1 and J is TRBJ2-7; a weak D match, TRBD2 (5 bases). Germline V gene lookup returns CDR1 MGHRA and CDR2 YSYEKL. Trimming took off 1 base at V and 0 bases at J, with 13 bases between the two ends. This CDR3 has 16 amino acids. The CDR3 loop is CASSQVGVRLSYEQYF. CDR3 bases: TGCGCCAGCAGCCAAGTCGGGGTCCGTCTCTCCTACGAGCAGTACTTC.

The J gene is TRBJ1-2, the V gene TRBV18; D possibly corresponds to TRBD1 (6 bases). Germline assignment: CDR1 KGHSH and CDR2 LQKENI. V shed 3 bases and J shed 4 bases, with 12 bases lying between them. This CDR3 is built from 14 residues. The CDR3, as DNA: TGTGCCAGCTCACCCCAGGGGTCAGGCTATGGCTACACCTTC. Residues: CASSPQGSGYGYTF.

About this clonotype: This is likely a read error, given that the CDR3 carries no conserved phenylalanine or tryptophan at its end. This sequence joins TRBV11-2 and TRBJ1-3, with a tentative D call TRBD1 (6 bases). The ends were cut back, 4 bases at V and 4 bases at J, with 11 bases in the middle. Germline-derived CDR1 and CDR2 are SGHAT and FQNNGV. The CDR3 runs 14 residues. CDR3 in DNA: TGTGCCAGCAGCTCGACTCAGGGGGGAAACACCATATATGTT. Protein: CASSSTQGGNTIYV.

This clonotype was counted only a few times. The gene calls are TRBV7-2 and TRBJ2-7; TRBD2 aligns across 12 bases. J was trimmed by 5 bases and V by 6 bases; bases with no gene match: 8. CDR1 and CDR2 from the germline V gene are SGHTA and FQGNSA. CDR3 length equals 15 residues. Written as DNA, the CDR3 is TGTGCCAGCAGGCCTAGCGGGGGGGCCGACAACGAGCAGTACTTC. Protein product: CASRPSGGADNEQYF.

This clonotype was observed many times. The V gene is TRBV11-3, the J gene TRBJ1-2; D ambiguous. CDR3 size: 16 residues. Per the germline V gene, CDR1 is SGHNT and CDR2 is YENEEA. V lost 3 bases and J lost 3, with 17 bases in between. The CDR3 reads CASSFKAHSPDYGYTF. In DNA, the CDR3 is TGTGCCAGCAGCTTTAAAGCCCATAGCCCTGACTATGGCTACACCTTC.

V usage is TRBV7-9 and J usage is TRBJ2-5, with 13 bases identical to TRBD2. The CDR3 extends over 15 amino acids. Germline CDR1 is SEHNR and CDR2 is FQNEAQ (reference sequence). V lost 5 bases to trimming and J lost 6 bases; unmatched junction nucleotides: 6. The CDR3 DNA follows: TGTGCCAGCAGCATGGGACTAGCGGGGAGGAAGACCCAGTACTTC. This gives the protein CASSMGLAGRKTQYF.

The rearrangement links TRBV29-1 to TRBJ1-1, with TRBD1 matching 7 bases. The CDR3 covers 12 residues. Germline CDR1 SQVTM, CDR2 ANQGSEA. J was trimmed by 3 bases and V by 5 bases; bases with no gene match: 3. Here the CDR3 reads CSVRQGYTEAFF. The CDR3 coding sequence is TGCAGCGTTCGACAGGGATACACTGAAGCTTTCTTT. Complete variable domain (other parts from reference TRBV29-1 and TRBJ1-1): SAVISQKPSRDICQRGTSLTIQCQVDSQVTMMFWYRQQPGQSLTLIATANQGSEATYESGFVIDKFPISRPNLTFSTLTVSNMSPEDSSIYLCSVRQGYTEAFFGQGTRLTVV.

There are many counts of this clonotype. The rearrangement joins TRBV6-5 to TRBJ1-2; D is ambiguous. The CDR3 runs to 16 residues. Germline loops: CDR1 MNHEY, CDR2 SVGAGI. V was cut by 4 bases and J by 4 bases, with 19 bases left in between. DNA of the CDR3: TGTGCCAGCAGTTTCGGAAGGGCGCCTACTATCTATGGCTACACCTTC. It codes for CASSFGRAPTIYGYTF.

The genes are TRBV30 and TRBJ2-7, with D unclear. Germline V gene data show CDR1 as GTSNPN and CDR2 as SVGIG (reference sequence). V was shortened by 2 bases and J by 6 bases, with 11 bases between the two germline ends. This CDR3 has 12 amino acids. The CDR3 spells CAWSPPRSEQYF. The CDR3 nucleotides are TGTGCCTGGAGTCCCCCCCGGTCCGAGCAGTACTTC.

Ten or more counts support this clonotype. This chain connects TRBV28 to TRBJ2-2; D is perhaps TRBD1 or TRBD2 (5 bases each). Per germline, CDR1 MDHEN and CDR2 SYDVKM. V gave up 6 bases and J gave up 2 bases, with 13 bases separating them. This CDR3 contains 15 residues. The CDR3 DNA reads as TGTGCCAGCAGCGTACCGGGACGTAACACCGGGGAGCTGTTTTTT. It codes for CASSVPGRNTGELFF.

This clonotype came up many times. CDR3 sequence reads: CSARAGTARGNSPLHF. In DNA form, the CDR3 reads TGCAGTGCTAGGGCCGGGACAGCGAGGGGAAATTCACCCCTCCACTTT. The chain joins TRBV20-1 to TRBJ1-6; 7 nucleotides agree with TRBD1. The V gene end was trimmed by 3 bases and the J gene end by 7 bases; junction bases not matched to a gene: 12. The CDR3 spans 16 residues. Germline V CDR1 and CDR2: DFQATT, SNEGSKA (reference sequence).

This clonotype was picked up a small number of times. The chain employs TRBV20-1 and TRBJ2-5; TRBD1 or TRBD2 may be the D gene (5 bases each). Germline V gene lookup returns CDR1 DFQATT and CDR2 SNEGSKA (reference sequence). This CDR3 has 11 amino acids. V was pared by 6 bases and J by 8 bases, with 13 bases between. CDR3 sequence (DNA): TGCAGTGCCTGGGGGTGGGATACCCAGTACTTC. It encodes CSAWGWDTQYF.

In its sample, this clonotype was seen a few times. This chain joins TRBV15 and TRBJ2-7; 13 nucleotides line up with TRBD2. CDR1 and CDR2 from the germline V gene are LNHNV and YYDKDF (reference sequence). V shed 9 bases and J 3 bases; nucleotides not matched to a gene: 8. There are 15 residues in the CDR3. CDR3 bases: TGTGCCACATCCCGGACTAGCGGGAGTAACTACGAGCAGTACTTC. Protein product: CATSRTSGSNYEQYF.

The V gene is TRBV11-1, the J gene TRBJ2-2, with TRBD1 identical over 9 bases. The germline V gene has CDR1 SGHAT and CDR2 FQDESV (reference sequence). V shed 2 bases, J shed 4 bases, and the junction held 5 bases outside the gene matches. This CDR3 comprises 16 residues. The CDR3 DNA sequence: TGTGCCAGCAGCTTACCCGGGACAGGGCCCACCGGGGAGCTGTTTTTT. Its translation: CASSLPGTGPTGELFF.